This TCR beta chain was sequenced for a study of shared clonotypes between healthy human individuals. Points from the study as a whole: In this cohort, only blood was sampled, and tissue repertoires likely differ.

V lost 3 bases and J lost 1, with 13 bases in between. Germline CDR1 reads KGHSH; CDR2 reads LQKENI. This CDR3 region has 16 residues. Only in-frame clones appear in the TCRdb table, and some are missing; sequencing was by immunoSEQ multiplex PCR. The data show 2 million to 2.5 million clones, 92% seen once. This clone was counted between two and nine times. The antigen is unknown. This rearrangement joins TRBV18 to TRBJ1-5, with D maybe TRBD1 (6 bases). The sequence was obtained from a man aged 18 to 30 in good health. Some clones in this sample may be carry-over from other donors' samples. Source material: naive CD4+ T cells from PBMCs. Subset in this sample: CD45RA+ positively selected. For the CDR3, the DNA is TGTGCCAGCTCACCGCAGGGGACACTGAGCAATCAGCCCCAGCATTTT. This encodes CASSPQGTLSNQPQHF.